The 17 T cell receptor beta chains below come from one sample, sequenced in a study of T cells in Graves' hyperthyroidism and ophthalmopathy. TCR beta CDR3 regions were amplified from RNA transcripts. During a first-round RT-PCR of the TCR CDR3, the HTBI primer set was used. TCRdb processed the multiplex PCR reads anew with MiXCR; each CDR3 protein has one entry. The sample holds 490,000 or so distinct CDR3 sequences, around 15% seen once. The specimen sequenced was blood. The source is a woman aged 30 to 39 with Graves' ophthalmopathy.

This clonotype was recorded many times. The chain has TRBV3-1 and TRBJ2-1, with a tentative D call TRBD2 (6 bases). The CDR3 contains 12 residues. The V gene lost 4 bases and the J gene lost 10 bases, with 11 bases spanning the gap. Germline CDR1 is LGHDT and CDR2 is YNNKEL (reference sequence). Written as DNA, the CDR3 is TGTGCCAGCAGCCCTAACGGGGGAGAGCAGTTCTTC. This gives the protein CASSPNGGEQFF.

This clonotype was picked up many times. The chain couples TRBV12-3 or TRBV12-4 to TRBJ2-7, with D perhaps TRBD2 (6 bases). The germline V and J ends were trimmed by 3 bases and 6 bases, with 12 bases remaining between them. CDR3 size: 13 residues. In DNA form, the CDR3 reads TGTGCCAGCAGTTTCGGGAGTGGTGGCGAGCAGTACTTC. Its translation: CASSFGSGGEQYF.

This clonotype was observed many times. The chain recombines TRBV20-1 with TRBJ1-1; unclear D gene. Germline V CDR1 and CDR2: DFQATT, SNEGSKA (reference sequence). V shed 3 bases and J shed 2 bases, with 13 bases lying between them. CDR3 length: 14 amino acids. CDR3 loop: CSASPRSANTEAFF. The CDR3 DNA follows: TGCAGTGCTAGCCCGCGGAGTGCTAACACTGAAGCTTTCTTT.

The chain uses TRBV30 and TRBJ1-4; possible D gene TRBD1, 6 bases. Trimming took off 7 bases at V and 5 bases at J, with 14 bases between the two ends. CDR3 length: 13 amino acids. Germline CDR1 GTSNPN, CDR2 SVGIG (reference sequence). The CDR3 bases are TGTGCCTCGTCGGACAGCTCAAATGAAAAACTGTTTTTT. The encoded protein is CASSDSSNEKLFF.

This clonotype was found a few times. With a much larger clone just one base away, this may be a read error. The chain has TRBV6-2 or TRBV6-3 and TRBJ2-7; D gene ambiguous. Germline V gene lookup returns CDR1 MNHEY and CDR2 SVGEGT. Trimming cost V 0 bases and J 1 base, with 10 bases left between them. The CDR3 runs 15 residues. The CDR3 nucleotides read TGTGCCAGCAGTTACTCAGCCTACAGATCCTACGAGCAGTACTTC. Residues: CASSYSAYRSYEQYF.

This clonotype was observed many times. The rearrangement links TRBV6-2 or TRBV6-3 to TRBJ1-1; perhaps TRBD1 as D (6 bases). V was clipped by 2 bases and J by 5 bases, with 9 bases between them. The CDR3 is 13 residues long. The germline V gene has CDR1 MNHEY and CDR2 SVGEGT. The DNA of the CDR3 is TGTGCCAGCAGTTACGAGGACAGTACTGAAGCTTTCTTT. Its translation: CASSYEDSTEAFF.

This clonotype was detected a few times. The chain links TRBV20-1 to TRBJ2-1; D gene uncertain. Germline assignment: CDR1 DFQATT and CDR2 SNEGSKA (reference sequence). The CDR3 runs to 15 residues. V lost 0 bases, J lost 2 bases, and 11 bases lay in between. This chain's CDR3 is CSARDWQSPYNEQFF. The CDR3 DNA reads TGCAGTGCTAGAGATTGGCAGTCCCCCTACAATGAGCAGTTCTTC.

Many counts were recorded for this clonotype. CDR3 nucleotides: TGCAGTGCACCTACGACAGGGAACTATGGCTACACCTTC. Protein product: CSAPTTGNYGYTF. The chain carries TRBV20-1 and TRBJ1-2, with TRBD1 matching over 7 bases. Germline V lookup: CDR1 DFQATT, CDR2 SNEGSKA (reference sequence). The junction had 6 bases not matched to a gene; V was cut back by 6 bases and J by 2 bases. CDR3 size: 13 residues.

This clonotype was seen ten or more times. V usage is TRBV5-5 and J usage is TRBJ1-1; 8 nucleotides match TRBD1. CDR3 size: 15 residues. With 3 bases clipped from V and 0 bases from J, the junction kept 4 bases outside the gene matches. Germline CDR1 reads SGHKS; CDR2 reads YYEKEE (reference sequence). The CDR3 region is CASSSGQGMNTEAFF. The CDR3 region has the DNA TGTGCCAGCAGCTCCGGACAGGGAATGAACACTGAAGCTTTCTTT.

This clonotype was observed at least ten times. The gene calls are TRBV28 and TRBJ1-5; D gene unclear. CDR3 length equals 12 residues. Germline CDR1 reads MDHEN; CDR2 reads SYDVKM. The V end was cut by 8 bases, the J end by 7 bases, with 12 bases between. CDR3 sequence (DNA): TGTGCCAGCCAAAATATTGGGCAGCCCCAGCATTTT. Protein: CASQNIGQPQHF.

Comment on this clonotype: Its ends do not fully match the called genes, so a read error is possible. This chain connects TRBV30 to TRBJ2-7, with 7 bases fitting TRBD2. In germline, CDR1 is GTSNPN, CDR2 SVGIG (reference sequence). The CDR3 consists of 14 residues. CDR3 nucleotides: TGTACCTGGAGTAACAGCGGGACTTCCAGCGAGCAGTACTTC. This gives the protein CTWSNSGTSSEQYF.

This clonotype showed up many times. The J gene is TRBJ2-1, the V gene TRBV30, with D unresolved. CDR3 length: 13 residues. CDR1 and CDR2 from the germline V gene are GTSNPN and SVGIG (reference sequence). Trimming removed 1 base from V and 3 bases from J, with 7 bases in between. The CDR3 loop reads CAWSEVDYNEQFF. In nucleotides, the CDR3 is TGTGCCTGGAGTGAGGTAGACTACAATGAGCAGTTCTTC.

This clonotype was recorded many times. The chain uses TRBV20-1 and TRBJ2-7, with TRBD2 as a possible D gene (6 bases). Between the trimmed V and J ends, which lost 6 bases and 2 bases, there was a span of 23 bases. Per germline, CDR1 DFQATT and CDR2 SNEGSKA (reference sequence). The CDR3 loop spans 16 amino acids. The CDR3 nucleotides read TGCAGTGCCCTTCCCATCAGGGAGGTAGGAGCCTACGAGCAGTACTTC. Its protein product is CSALPIREVGAYEQYF.

This clonotype was counted between two and nine times. The V and J genes are TRBV2 and TRBJ2-5, with 9 bases that match TRBD2. CDR1 is SNHLY, CDR2 FYNNEI, per germline. Trimming took 6 bases from V and 6 from J; bases not matched to a gene: 26. CDR3 length equals 20 residues. The CDR3 coding sequence is TGTGCCAGCAGCGAAACGACTAGCGGTAGATCAGTGGAGGATAGGCAGACCCAGTACTTC. Translated, it gives CASSETTSGRSVEDRQTQYF.

The sample holds many counts of this clonotype. This chain links TRBV20-1 with TRBJ2-2; a possible D gene is TRBD2 (6 bases). The germline V gene has CDR1 DFQATT and CDR2 SNEGSKA (reference sequence). The V end lost 6 bases, the J end lost 5 bases, and 19 bases lay between the germline ends. The CDR3 loop spans 15 amino acids. The CDR3 nucleotides are TGCAGTGCCTCGGACTACCTTGCCCATACCGGGGAGCTGTTTTTT. It encodes CSASDYLAHTGELFF.

This clonotype was recorded at least ten times. This chain links TRBV6-2 or TRBV6-3 with TRBJ1-5; maybe TRBD1 (5 bases). The V end lost 0 bases, the J end lost 5 bases, and 8 bases lay between the germline ends. The V gene's germline CDR1 is MNHEY and CDR2 SVGEGT. This CDR3 is 14 amino acids long. In DNA, the CDR3 is TGTGCCAGCAGTTACTCGACAGACTATCAGCCCCAGCATTTT. Its translation: CASSYSTDYQPQHF.

V usage is TRBV9 and J usage is TRBJ2-1; D perhaps matches TRBD2 (6 bases). Germline CDR1 and CDR2: SGDLS and YYNGEE. This CDR3 region has 13 residues. Trimming stripped 7 bases from V and 8 bases from J, with 16 bases between. The CDR3 DNA reads as TGTGCCAGCGGGAATCGATTAGCGGATGAGCAGTTCTTC. It yields the protein CASGNRLADEQFF.